The clone carrying this T cell receptor beta chain appeared once. Germline loops: CDR1 DFQATT, CDR2 SNEGSKA (reference sequence). CDR3 length: 13 amino acids. V was cut by 3 bases and J by 7 bases, with 13 bases left in between. The sample comes from a study of tumor and adjacent non-tumor tissue in lung cancer. No cell sorting was done before RNA was extracted from the tissue. This non-tumor lung sample came from over 3 cm beyond the tumor edge. The library came from three nested PCR rounds adapted from ARM-PCR protocols. One entry per CDR3 protein results from TCRdb running MiXCR on the multiplex PCR reads. The sample records tens of thousands of distinct CDR3 sequences, 76% being singletons.

This chain uses TRBV20-1 with TRBJ2-1, with no clear D. Sequencing used distant non-tumor lung tissue. The source of this sequence is a man in his 70s with non-small cell lung cancer. CDR3 coding DNA: TGCAGTGCTAGTTCCCGATCTTGTAATGAGCAGTTCTTC. Encoded protein: CSASSRSCNEQFF.